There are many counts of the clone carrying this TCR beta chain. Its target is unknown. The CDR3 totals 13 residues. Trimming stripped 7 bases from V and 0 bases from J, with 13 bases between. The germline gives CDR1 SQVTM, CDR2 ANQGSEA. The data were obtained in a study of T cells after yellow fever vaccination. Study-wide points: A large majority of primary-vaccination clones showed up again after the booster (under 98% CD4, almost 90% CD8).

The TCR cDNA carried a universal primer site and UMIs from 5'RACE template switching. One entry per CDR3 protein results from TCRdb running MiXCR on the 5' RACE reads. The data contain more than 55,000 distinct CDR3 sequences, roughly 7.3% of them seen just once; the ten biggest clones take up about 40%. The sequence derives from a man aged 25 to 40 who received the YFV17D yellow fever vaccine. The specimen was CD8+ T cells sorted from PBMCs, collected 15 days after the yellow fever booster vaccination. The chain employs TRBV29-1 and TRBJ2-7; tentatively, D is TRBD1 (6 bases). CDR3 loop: CSGLTGNSYEQYF. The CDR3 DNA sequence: TGCAGCGGGCTGACAGGAAACTCCTACGAGCAGTACTTC.